This T cell receptor beta chain was captured in a study of blood T cell dynamics during melanoma immunotherapy. Study-level background: Patients with metastatic melanoma got pembrolizumab or nivolumab-ipilimumab as first-line care.

The time point denotes: pre-treatment baseline. The study, taken as a whole, reports: Whether repertoire-driving clones were melanoma-specific could not be determined.

This clone was found once. Its antigen is as yet unknown. V dropped 1 base and J dropped 0 bases, with 10 bases sitting between them. CDR1 SGHDN and CDR2 FVKESK come from the germline V gene. This CDR3 spans 15 amino acids. Profiling relied on immunoSEQ multiplex PCR, and the TCRdb table lists in-frame clones only, not all of them. This sample yields about 22,000 clones, of which nearly 90% are seen a single time; approximately 1.1% belongs to the top ten. This chain joins TRBV14 and TRBJ2-7, with a tentative D call TRBD1 (6 bases). This material consisted of blood, taken from a patient treated with checkpoint blockade. The sequence was collected from a human donor with melanoma. Here the CDR3 DNA reads TGTGCCAGCAGCCAAGGACAGGCTAGCTCCTACGAGCAGTACTTC. This gives the protein CASSQGQASSYEQYF.